Given below is one T cell receptor beta chain in context. This clone was counted between two and nine times. Its recognized antigen is unknown. There are no base qualities to consult, and no much larger clone falls within one base. Each donor gave one peripheral blood draw, around 100 mL on average, collected into heparinised tubes. Using a panel that included CD45RO, CCR7, CD25, CD127, CD95 and CD27, naive, central memory, regulatory and stem cell-like memory CD4+ T cells were sorted on a BD FACSAria II. Purity was above 95% for every sorted population. PBMCs were separated immediately by Lymphoprep density gradient centrifugation and were stained directly, without being cultured. Samples were stained and sorted in pairs, with one healthy donor and one patient per experiment, so that batch effects were minimized. V gives up 6 bases and J gives up 0 bases, and the segment between their germline ends measures 9 bases. The germline V gene sets CDR1 to SNHLY and CDR2 to FYNNEI. Including cysteine and phenylalanine, the CDR3 has 14 amino acids. The entry retains the CDR3 DNA only, 42 bases that are in frame from base 1.

This entry belongs to a study of beta chain features in type 1 diabetes listed by TCRdb under 2018. For the wider study: Mean age, gender distribution, total cell number and subset yield were not different between patients and healthy donors. A total of roughly 110 million sorted cells were examined across all samples, and the number of cells per subset was strongly correlated with RNA yield. The study compared the TCRB repertoires of sorted circulating CD4+ T cell subsets in recently diagnosed type 1 diabetes patients with those in matched healthy donors. Regulatory and stem cell-like memory subsets were obtained from only 8 patients and about 8 healthy donors, while naive and central memory subsets were obtained from all 30 or so donors. The paper's findings and limits, for the study overall: Type 1 diabetes patients showed a moderate but significant shortening of TCRB CDR3 length in all four CD4+ subsets. Sequencing cDNA rather than genomic DNA could over-represent highly expressing activated cells, although activation and CD3 levels did not differ between groups. Patients with type 1 diabetes made fewer insertions and deleted more nucleotides at VDJ recombination sites, implying thymic rearrangement abnormalities. Because the HLA sub-analyses included only small numbers of individuals, any influence of HLA type on TCRB rearrangement was left unresolved. Shorter templates might have been favored by PCR, but patient and control samples were amplified and corrected together, so both groups would have been affected equally by any skew. Naive, central memory and regulatory TCRB repertoires appeared to be more similar among patients than among healthy donors.

The entire isolated RNA was reverse transcribed using the High Capacity cDNA Reverse Transcription Kit, and thus expressed TCRB transcripts were sequenced. Deep immunoSEQ sequencing was applied to naive, central memory and regulatory T cell samples, giving an average of about 3.8 million total reads per sample. Sorted cells were lysed in RLT buffer and RNA was extracted with DNase-treated RNeasy Micro or Mini kits, depending on cell number. To prevent cross-contamination, each cell subset was processed individually, whereas patient and healthy donor samples were processed jointly. TCRB sequences were amplified from cDNA with the immunoSEQ multiplex PCR, producing 87-bp fragments spanning the CDR3 region. Amplicons were sequenced on the Illumina HiSeq platform. The paper's processing steps were these. Synthetic template baselines were used to correct PCR bias computationally, reads within Hamming distance 2 were collapsed, and singletons that could not be merged were discarded. Reads were aligned against IMGT so that V, D and J genes, CDR3 length and insertions or deletions at six rearrangement sites could be assigned. Within each subset, clonotype counts were normalized to the number of sorted cells before true diversity and Gini coefficients were calculated with the tcR R package. The overlap coefficient, calculated on TCRB nucleotide sequences, was used to measure repertoire sharing. Out-of-frame TCRB sequences from naive cells were analyzed as a proxy for the pre-selection repertoire. TCRdb mirrors the immuneACCESS table, restricted to in-frame sequences. Some clones are absent from its copies; in checked studies, under half trace to an unresolved V gene, and the reason for the others is unknown. V, J and clone size were drawn from that table, and D and trimming were deduced from the DNA. The sample table shows around 400,000 clones, and roughly 16% are seen once. Together, the top ten hold 0.019% of the sample.

The TCR was taken from a woman between 18 and 29 years old in good health. The sequence links TRBV2 to TRBJ1-5, and the D gene may be TRBD1, 6 bases matching. Sequencing input: naive CD4+ T cells from blood. What the cell subset or site label conveys for this sample: true naive CD4+ T cells. The CDR3 protein: CASSRDNSNQPQHF. The nucleotides are TGTGCCAGCAGCCGGGACAATAGCAATCAGCCCCAGCATTTT.